These 3 T cell receptor beta chains were all obtained from the same sample, sequenced in a study of blood T cells in healthy people across ages. Next came a second PCR, run for about 7 to 12 cycles, which used a sample-barcoded 5' primer along with a J-beta primer mix. A single record per CDR3 protein comes from TCRdb applying MiXCR to the 5' RACE reads. Of around 1.5 million distinct CDR3 sequences listed, 42% are singletons. The source material was blood. Receptors originate from a woman aged 18 to 35 in good health.

The V gene is TRBV30, the J gene TRBJ1-2; TRBD1 aligns across 9 bases. The CDR3 covers 15 residues. V trimming: 3 bases; J trimming: 6 bases; junction bases outside the gene matches: 11. Germline loops: CDR1 GTSNPN, CDR2 SVGIG (reference sequence). The CDR3 loop reads CAWRDRDREVHGYTF. Written as DNA, the CDR3 is TGTGCCTGGAGGGACAGGGACAGGGAAGTACATGGCTACACCTTC.

A few counts support this clonotype. The chain carries TRBV14 and TRBJ2-7; no reliable D call. Germline lookup yields CDR1 SGHDN and CDR2 FVKESK. The CDR3 covers 15 residues. Trimming took 4 bases from V and 4 from J, leaving 17 bases between them. The DNA of the CDR3 is TGTGCCAGCAGCCTCCGTGGGATCCCGTTGTACGAGCAGTACTTC. Its translation: CASSLRGIPLYEQYF.

Regarding this clonotype: The junction departs from germline at one end; a sequencing error may be responsible. The rearrangement uses TRBV6-6 and TRBJ2-1; 8 positions agree with TRBD1. From germline, CDR1 is MNHNY and CDR2 SVGAGI (reference sequence). There are 16 residues in the CDR3. The CDR3 spells CAGSSRGQVNYNEQFF. CDR3 nucleotide sequence: TGTGCCGGCAGTTCAAGGGGACAGGTAAACTACAATGAGCAGTTCTTC.